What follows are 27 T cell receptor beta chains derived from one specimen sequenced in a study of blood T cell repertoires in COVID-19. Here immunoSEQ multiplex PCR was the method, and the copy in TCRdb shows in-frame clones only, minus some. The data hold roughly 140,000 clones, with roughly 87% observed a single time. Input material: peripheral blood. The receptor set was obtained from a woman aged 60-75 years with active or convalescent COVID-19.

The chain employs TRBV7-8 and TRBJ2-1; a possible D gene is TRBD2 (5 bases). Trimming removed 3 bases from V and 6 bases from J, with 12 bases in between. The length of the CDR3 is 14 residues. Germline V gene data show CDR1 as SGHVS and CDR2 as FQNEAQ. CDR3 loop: CASSFSSNGNEQFF. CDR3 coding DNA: TGTGCCAGCAGCTTCTCTAGCAACGGCAATGAGCAGTTCTTC.

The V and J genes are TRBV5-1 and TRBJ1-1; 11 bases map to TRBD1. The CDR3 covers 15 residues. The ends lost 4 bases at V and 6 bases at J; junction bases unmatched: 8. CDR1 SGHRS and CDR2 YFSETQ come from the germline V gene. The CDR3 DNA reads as TGCGCCAGCAGCAATGGACAGGGGGCGAGCGCTGAAGCTTTCTTT. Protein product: CASSNGQGASAEAFF.

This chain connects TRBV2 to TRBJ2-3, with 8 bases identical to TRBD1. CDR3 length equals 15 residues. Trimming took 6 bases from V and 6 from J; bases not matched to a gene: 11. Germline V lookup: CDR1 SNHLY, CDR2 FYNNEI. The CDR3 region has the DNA TGTGCCAGCAGCCAAGGGCAGGGGGCGGGGGATACGCAGTATTTT. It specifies CASSQGQGAGDTQYF.

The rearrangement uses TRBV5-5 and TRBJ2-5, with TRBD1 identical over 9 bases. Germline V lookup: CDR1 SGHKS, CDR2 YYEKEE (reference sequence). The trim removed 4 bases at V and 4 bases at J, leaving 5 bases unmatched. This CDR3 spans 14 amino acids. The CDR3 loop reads CASSLGQGIETQYF. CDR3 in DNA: TGTGCCAGCAGCCTTGGACAGGGGATAGAGACCCAGTACTTC.

The DNA of the CDR3 is TGTGCCAGCAGTCAGGCTGTTTGTTACTCCTACAATGAGCAGTTCTTC. Protein product: CASSQAVCYSYNEQFF. The rearrangement uses TRBV27 and TRBJ2-1; unclear D gene. The germline V gene has CDR1 MNHEY and CDR2 SMNVEV (reference sequence). The CDR3 loop spans 16 amino acids. Trimming pared 5 bases from V and 0 bases from J, leaving 14 bases between.

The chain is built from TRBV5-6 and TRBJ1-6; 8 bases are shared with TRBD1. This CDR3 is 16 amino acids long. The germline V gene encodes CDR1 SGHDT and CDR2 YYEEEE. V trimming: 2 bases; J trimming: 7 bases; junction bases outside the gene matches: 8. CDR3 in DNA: TGTGCCAGCAGCTTTCTCCCGACAGGGGAAAATTCACCCCTCCACTTT. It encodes CASSFLPTGENSPLHF.

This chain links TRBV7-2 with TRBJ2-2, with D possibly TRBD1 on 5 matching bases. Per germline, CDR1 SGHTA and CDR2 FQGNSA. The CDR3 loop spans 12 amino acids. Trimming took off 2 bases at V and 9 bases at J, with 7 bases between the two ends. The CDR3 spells CASSLYRRELFF. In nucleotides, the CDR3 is TGTGCCAGCAGCTTATACAGGAGGGAGCTGTTTTTT. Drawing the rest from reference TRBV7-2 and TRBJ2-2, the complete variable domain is GAGVSQSPSNKVTEKGKDVELRCDPISGHTALYWYRQSLGQGLEFLIYFQGNSAPDKSGLPSDRFSAERTGGSVSTLTIQRTQQEDSAVYLCASSLYRRELFFGEGSRLTVL.

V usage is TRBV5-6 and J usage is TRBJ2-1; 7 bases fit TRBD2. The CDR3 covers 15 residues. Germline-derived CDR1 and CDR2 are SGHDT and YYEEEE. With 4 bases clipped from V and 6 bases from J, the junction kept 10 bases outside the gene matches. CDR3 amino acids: CASSPVGGIGNEQFF. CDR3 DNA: TGTGCCAGCAGCCCAGTCGGGGGGATCGGCAATGAGCAGTTCTTC.

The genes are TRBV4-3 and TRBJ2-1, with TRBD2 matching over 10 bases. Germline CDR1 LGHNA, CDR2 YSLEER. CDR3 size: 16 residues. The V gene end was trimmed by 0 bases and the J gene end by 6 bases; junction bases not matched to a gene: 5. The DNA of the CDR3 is TGCGCCAGCAGCCAAGATTTCCTAGCGGGGGCCAATGAGCAGTTCTTC. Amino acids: CASSQDFLAGANEQFF.

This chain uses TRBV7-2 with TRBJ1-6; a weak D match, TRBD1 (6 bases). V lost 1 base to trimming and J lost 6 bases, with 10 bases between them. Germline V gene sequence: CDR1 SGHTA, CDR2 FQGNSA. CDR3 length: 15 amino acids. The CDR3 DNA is TGTGCCAGCAGCTTAGAATGGACAGTTAATTCACCCCTCCACTTT. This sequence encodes CASSLEWTVNSPLHF.

Written as DNA, the CDR3 is TGTGCCAGCAGGGGGACAGGGGATGAAAAACTGTTTTTT. Protein sequence: CASRGTGDEKLFF. The chain combines TRBV25-1 with TRBJ1-4; 10 bases match TRBD1. Germline V gives CDR1 MGHDK, CDR2 SYGVNS. J was trimmed by 6 bases and V by 6 bases; bases with no gene match: 1. The CDR3 loop spans 13 amino acids.

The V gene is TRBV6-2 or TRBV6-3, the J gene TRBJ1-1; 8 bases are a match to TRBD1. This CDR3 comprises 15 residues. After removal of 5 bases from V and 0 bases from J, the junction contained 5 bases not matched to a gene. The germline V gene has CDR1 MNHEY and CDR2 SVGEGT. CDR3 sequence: CASSARQGMNTEAFF. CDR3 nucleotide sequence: TGTGCCAGCAGTGCCCGACAGGGGATGAACACTGAAGCTTTCTTT.

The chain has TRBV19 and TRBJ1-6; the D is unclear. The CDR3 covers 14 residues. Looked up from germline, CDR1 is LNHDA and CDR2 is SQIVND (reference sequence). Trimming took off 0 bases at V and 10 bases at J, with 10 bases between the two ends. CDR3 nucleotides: TGTGCCAGTAGTATAGAGAGCGGAGAGTCACCCCTCCACTTT. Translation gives CASSIESGESPLHF.

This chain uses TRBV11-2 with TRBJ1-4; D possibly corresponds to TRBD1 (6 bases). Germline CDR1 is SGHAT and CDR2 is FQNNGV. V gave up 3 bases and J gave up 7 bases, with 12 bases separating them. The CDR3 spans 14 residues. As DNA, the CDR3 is TGTGCCAGCAGCTTCCAGGGGCTGGTTGAAAAACTGTTTTTT. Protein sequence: CASSFQGLVEKLFF. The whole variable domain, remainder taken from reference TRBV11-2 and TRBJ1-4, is EAGVAQSPRYKIIEKRQSVAFWCNPISGHATLYWYQQILGQGPKLLIQFQNNGVVDDSQLPKDRFSAERLKGVDSTLKIQPAKLEDSAVYLCASSFQGLVEKLFFGSGTQLSVL.

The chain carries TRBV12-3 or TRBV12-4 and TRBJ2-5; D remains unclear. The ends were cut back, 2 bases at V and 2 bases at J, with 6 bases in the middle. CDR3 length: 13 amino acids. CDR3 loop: CASSLHTQETQYF. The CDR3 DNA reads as TGTGCCAGCAGTTTACATACTCAAGAGACCCAGTACTTC.

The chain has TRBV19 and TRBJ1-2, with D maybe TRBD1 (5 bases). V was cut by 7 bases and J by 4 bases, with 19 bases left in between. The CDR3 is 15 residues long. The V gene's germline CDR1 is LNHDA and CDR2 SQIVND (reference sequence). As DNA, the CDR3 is TGTGCCAGTACCCTATTCCGCCAGGGTGGCTATGGCTACACCTTC. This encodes CASTLFRQGGYGYTF.

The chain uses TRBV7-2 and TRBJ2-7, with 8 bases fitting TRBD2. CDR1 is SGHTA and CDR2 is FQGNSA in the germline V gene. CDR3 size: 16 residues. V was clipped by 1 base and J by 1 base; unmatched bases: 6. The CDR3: CASSLGWAGGSYEQYF. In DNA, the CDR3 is TGTGCCAGCAGCTTAGGTTGGGCGGGGGGATCCTACGAGCAGTACTTC.

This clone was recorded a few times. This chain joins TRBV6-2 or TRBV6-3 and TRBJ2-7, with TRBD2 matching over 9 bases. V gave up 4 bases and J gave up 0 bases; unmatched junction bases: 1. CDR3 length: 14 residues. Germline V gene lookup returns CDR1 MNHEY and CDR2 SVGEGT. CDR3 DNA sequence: TGTGCCAGCAGTTCGGGACTAGCCTCCTACGAGCAGTACTTC. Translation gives CASSSGLASYEQYF.

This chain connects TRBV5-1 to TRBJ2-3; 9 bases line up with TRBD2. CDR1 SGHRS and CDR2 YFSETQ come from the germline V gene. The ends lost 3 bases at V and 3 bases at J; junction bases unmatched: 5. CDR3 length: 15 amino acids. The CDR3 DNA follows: TGCGCCAGCAGCTCGAAGCGGGGGGAGACAGATACGCAGTATTTT. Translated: CASSSKRGETDTQYF. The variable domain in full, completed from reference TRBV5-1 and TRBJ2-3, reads KAGVTQTPRYLIKTRGQQVTLSCSPISGHRSVSWYQQTPGQGLQFLFEYFSETQRNKGNFPGRFSGRQFSNSRSEMNVSTLELGDSALYLCASSSKRGETDTQYFGPGTRLTVL.

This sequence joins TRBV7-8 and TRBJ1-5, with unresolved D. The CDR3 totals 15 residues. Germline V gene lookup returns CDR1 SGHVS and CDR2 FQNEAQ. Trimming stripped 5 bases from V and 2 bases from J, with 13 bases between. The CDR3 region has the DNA TGTGCCAGCAGCCCCGAGCGGGGAGGCAATCAGCCCCAGCATTTT. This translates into CASSPERGGNQPQHF.

The CDR3: CAWRRGTTEAFF. DNA of the CDR3: TGTGCCTGGAGGAGAGGTACCACTGAAGCTTTCTTT. The chain carries TRBV30 and TRBJ1-1; D remains ambiguous. This CDR3 has 12 residues. The V gene lost 3 bases and the J gene lost 4 bases, with 9 bases spanning the gap. Germline V gene data show CDR1 as GTSNPN and CDR2 as SVGIG (reference sequence). Looking up the rest from reference TRBV30 and TRBJ1-1 gives the full variable domain: SQTIHQWPATLVQPVGSPLSLECTVEGTSNPNLYWYRQAAGRGLQLLFYSVGIGQISSEVPQNLSASRPQDRQFILSSKKLLLSDSGFYLCAWRRGTTEAFFGQGTRLTVV.

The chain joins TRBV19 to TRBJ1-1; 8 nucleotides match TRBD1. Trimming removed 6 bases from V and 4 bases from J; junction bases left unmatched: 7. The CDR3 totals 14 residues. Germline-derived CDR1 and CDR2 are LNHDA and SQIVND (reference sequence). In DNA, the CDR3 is TGTGCCAGTAGCCCGGACAGGGTAGGCACTGAAGCTTTCTTT. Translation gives CASSPDRVGTEAFF.

The CDR3 loop reads CAGMGGYNEQFF. CDR3 bases: TGTGCCGGAATGGGGGGCTACAATGAGCAGTTCTTC. The rearrangement joins TRBV7-8 to TRBJ2-1, with D perhaps matching TRBD2 (6 bases). Trimming shortened V by 11 bases and J by 3 bases, and 11 bases separated the two germline ends. The CDR3 extends over 12 amino acids. From germline, CDR1 is SGHVS and CDR2 FQNEAQ.

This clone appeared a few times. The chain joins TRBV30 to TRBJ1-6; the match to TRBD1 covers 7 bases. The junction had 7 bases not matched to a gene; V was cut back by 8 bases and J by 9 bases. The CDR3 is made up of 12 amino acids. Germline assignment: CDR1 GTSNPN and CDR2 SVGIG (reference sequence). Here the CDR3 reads CALLAGGSPLHF. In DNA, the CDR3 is TGTGCCCTCCTGGCAGGGGGTTCACCCCTCCACTTT. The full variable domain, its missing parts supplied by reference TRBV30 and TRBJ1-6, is SQTIHQWPATLVQPVGSPLSLECTVEGTSNPNLYWYRQAAGRGLQLLFYSVGIGQISSEVPQNLSASRPQDRQFILSSKKLLLSDSGFYLCALLAGGSPLHFGNGTRLTVT.

CDR3: CASMGDATNEKLFF. DNA of the CDR3: TGTGCCAGCATGGGAGATGCAACTAATGAAAAACTGTTTTTT. The rearrangement joins TRBV6-5 to TRBJ1-4; no firm D call. Trimming pared 7 bases from V and 0 bases from J, leaving 9 bases between. Germline V gene lookup returns CDR1 MNHEY and CDR2 SVGAGI. This CDR3 contains 14 residues.

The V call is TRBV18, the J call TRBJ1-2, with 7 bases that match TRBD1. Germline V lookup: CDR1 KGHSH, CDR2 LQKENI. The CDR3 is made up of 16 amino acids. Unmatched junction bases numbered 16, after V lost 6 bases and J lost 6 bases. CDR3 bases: TGTGCCAGCTCGCCAAAAAGAGACAGGGAGGTCGATGGCTACACCTTC. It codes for CASSPKRDREVDGYTF.

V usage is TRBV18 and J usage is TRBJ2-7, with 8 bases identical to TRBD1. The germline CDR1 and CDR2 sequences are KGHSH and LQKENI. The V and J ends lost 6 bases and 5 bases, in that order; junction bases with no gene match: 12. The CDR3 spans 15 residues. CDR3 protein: CASSTRAGGIDEQYF. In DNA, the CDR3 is TGTGCCAGCTCCACCCGGGCAGGGGGCATCGACGAGCAGTACTTC. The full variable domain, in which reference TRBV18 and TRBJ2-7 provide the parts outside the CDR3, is NAGVMQNPRHLVRRRGQEARLRCSPMKGHSHVYWYRQLPEEGLKFMVYLQKENIIDESGMPKERFSAEFPKEGPSILRIQQVVRGDSAAYFCASSTRAGGIDEQYFGPGTRLTVT.